The source of this T cell receptor beta chain is a study of blood T cell repertoires in COVID-19. Across the whole study: Nucleic acid was either cDNA or gDNA, and it came from T cells, B-cell-depleted T cells, or PBMCs.

CDR3 length: 12 amino acids. CDR1 and CDR2 (germline): LGHDT, YNNKEL (reference sequence). The ends were cut back, 0 bases at V and 7 bases at J, with 4 bases in the middle. Only in-frame clones appear in the TCRdb table, and some are missing; sequencing was by immunoSEQ multiplex PCR. The data contain fewer than 150,000 clones, 85% of them singletons. The sequence came from a human donor in a cohort sampled during active COVID-19. Sequenced material: peripheral blood. The V gene is TRBV3-1 (or the pseudogene TRBV3-2), the J gene TRBJ2-1; D call uncertain. Here the CDR3 reads CASSQDINEQFF. In DNA, the CDR3 is TGTGCCAGCAGCCAAGATATTAATGAGCAGTTCTTC.